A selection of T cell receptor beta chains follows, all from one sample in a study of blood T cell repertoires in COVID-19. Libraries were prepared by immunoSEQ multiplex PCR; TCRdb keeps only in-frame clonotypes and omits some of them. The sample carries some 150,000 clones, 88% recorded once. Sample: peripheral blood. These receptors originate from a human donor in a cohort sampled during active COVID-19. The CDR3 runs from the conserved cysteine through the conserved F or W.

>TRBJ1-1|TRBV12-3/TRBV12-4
CASSLQGRTEAFF
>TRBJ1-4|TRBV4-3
CASSQESGFTNEKLFF
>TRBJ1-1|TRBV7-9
CASAPGGRRTEAFF
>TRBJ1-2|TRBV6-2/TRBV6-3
CASSPKIGTGNYGYTF
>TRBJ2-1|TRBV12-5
CASERGGGEQFF
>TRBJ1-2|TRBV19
CASSKDRGQNGYTF
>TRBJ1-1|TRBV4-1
CASSQAVVSRGTFF
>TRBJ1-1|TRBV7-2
CASSLATGPEAFF
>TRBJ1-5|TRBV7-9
CASSLGATPNQPQHF
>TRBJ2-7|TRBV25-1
CASSVTGTRSYEQYF
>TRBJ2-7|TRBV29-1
CSVKTGLSYEQYF
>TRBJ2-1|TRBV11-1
CASSYREGSSYNEQFF
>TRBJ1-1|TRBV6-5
CASSYSMTLEAFF
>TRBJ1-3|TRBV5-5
CASNHWTDSGNTIYF
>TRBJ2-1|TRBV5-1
CASSLAGTSGSNEQFF
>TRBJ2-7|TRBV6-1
CASSGTRIAIAGLYEQYF
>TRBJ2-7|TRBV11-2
CASSSGLAGREQYF
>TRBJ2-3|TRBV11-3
CASSKGASTDTQYF
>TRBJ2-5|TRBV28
CASIPGLAGRETQYF
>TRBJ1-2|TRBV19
CASSIFGLAHDYTF
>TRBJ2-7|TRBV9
CASSLRFEGAYEQYF
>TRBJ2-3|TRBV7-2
CASSLGRTSTDTQYF
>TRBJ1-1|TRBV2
CASSERLGESTEAFF
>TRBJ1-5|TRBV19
CASSTIDRGEQPQHF
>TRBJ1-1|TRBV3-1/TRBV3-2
CASSQDLSGGRVAFF
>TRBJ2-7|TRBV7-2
CASSAAGQGFDEQYF
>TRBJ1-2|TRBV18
CASSPPQTYNYGYTF
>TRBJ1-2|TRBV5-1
CASRPPGTGEFYGYTF
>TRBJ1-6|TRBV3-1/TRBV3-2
CASSQDREGGNYF
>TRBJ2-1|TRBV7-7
CASSLDGAGRNEQFF
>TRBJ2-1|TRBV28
CASSLRTSLYNEQFF
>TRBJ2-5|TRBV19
CASSPGTSGGIQETQYF
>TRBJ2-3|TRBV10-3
CAISEASSGGTDTQYF
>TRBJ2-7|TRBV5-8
CASSLRLGWTPYEQYF
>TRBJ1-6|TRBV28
CASKTQRGQIVPNSPLHF
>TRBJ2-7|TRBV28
CASRGYEGRQGEQYF
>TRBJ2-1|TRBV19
CASIGSQHRGQYNEQFF
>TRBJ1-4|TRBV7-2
CASSYSGTANEKLFF
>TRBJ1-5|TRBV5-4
CASSRGEGGGNQPQHF
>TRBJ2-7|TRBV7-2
CASSPSDSHLEQYF
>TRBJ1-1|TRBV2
CASSEDRVGGTEAFF
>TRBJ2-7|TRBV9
CASSLGSGLYEQYF
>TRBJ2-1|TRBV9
CASSPEGLRSDEQFF
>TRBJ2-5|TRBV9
CASSVFGTGGFQETQYF
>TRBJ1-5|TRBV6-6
CASSYSTGGNQPQHF
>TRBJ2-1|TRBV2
CATQGGEQFF
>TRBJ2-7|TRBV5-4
CASSSGRDSTYEQYF
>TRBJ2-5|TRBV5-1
CASSPLRSAQETQYF
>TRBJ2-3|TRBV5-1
CASSHGTGLTDTQYF
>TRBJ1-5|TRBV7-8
CASSLGLQSNQPQHF
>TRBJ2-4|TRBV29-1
CSAGTGGPMYF
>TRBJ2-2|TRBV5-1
CASSFNLAGGATGELFF
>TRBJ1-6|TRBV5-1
CASSLGREDSPLHF